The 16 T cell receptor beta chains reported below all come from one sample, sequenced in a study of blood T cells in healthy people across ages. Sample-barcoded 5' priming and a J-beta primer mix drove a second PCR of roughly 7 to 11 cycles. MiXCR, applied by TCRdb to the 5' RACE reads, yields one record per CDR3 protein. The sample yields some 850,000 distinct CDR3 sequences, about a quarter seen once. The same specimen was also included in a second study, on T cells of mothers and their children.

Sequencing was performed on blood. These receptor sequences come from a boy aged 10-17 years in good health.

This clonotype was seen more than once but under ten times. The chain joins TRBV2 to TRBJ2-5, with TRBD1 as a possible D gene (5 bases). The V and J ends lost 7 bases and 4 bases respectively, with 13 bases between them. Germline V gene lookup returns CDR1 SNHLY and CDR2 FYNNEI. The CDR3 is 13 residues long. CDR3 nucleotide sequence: TGTGCCAGCATGGGGCGCGGCCTAGAGACCCAGTACTTC. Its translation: CASMGRGLETQYF.

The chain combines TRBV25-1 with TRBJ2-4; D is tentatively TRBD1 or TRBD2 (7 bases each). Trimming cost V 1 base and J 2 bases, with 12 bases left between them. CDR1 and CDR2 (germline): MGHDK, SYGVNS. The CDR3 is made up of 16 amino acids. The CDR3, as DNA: TGTGCCAGCAGTGAATCAGGGGGGGGAACCAAAAACATTCAGTACTTC. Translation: CASSESGGGTKNIQYF.

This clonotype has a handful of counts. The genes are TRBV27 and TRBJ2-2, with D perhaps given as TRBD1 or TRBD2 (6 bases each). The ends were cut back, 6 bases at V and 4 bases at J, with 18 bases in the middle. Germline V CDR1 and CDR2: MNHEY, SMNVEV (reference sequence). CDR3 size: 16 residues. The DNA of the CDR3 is TGTGCCAGCAGCATTGTGGGGGGCGCGGGCACCGGGGAGCTGTTTTTT. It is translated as CASSIVGGAGTGELFF.

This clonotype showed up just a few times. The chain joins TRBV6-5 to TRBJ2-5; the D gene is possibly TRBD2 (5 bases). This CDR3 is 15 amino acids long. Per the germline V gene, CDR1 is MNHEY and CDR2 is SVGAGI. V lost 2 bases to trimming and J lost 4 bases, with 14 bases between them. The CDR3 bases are TGTGCCAGCAGTTACGGAGCGGCTTTTGGAGAGACCCAGTACTTC. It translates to CASSYGAAFGETQYF.

CDR3 amino acids: CSVRPGSGGADTQYF. CDR3 DNA: TGCAGCGTCCGCCCCGGTTCAGGGGGCGCAGATACGCAGTATTTT. This chain joins TRBV29-1 and TRBJ2-3; 8 nucleotides align to TRBD1. The V segment lost 6 bases and the J segment 4 bases; nucleotides outside the gene matches: 12. The CDR3 loop spans 15 amino acids. Per germline, CDR1 SQVTM and CDR2 ANQGSEA.

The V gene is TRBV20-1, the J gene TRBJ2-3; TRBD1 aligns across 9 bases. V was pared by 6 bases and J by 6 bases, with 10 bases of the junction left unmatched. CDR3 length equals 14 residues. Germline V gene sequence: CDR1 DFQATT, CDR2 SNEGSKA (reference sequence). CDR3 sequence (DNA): TGCAGTGCCTCCCGGGACAGGGTAGGGGATACGCAGTATTTT. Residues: CSASRDRVGDTQYF.

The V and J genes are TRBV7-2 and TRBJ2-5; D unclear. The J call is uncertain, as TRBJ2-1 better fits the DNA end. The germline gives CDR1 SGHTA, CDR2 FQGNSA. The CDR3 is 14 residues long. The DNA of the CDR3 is TGTGCCAGCAGCTTAACCGGAAGGGCTTTGGAGCAGTTCTTC. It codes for CASSLTGRALEQFF.

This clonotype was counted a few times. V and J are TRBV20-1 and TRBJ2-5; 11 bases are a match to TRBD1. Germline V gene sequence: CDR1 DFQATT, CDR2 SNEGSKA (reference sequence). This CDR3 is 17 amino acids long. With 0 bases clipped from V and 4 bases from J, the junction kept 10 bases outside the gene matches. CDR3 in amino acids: CSARDTPGQGAGETQYF. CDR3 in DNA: TGCAGTGCTAGAGACACACCTGGACAGGGGGCGGGAGAGACCCAGTACTTC.

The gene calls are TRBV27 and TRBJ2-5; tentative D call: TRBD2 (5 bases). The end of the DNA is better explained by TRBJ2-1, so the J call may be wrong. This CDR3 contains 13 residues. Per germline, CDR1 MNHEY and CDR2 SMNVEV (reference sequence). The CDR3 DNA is TGTGCCAGCAGTTTATTTTCGGGGTCTGAGCAGTTCTTC. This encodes CASSLFSGSEQFF.

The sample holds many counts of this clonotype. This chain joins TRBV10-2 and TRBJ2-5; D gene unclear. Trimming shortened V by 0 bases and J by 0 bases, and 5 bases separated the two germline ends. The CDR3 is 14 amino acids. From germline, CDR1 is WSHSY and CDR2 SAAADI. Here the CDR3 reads CASSESGYQETQYF. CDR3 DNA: TGCGCCAGCAGTGAGTCGGGATACCAAGAGACCCAGTACTTC.

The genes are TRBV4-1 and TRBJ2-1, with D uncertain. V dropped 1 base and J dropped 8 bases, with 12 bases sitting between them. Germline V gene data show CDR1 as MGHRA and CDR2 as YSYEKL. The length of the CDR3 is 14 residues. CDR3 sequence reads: CASSQGTRNDEQFF. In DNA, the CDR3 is TGCGCCAGCAGCCAAGGGACCAGAAACGATGAGCAGTTCTTC.

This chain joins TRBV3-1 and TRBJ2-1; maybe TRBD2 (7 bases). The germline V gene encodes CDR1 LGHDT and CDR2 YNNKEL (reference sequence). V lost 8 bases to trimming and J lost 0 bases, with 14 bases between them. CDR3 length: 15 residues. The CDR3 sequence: CASSGGRRSYNEQFF. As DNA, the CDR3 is TGTGCCAGCTCCGGGGGGCGGCGCTCCTACAATGAGCAGTTCTTC.

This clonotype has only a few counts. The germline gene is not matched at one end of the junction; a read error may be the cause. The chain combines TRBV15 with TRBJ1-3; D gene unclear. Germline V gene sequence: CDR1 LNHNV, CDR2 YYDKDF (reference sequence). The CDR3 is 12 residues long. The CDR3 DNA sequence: TGTGCCACCAGCAGAAGGGAACCCACCGTATATTTT. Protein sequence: CATSRREPTVYF. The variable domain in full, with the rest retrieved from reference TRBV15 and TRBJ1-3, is DAMVIQNPRYQVTQFGKPVTLSCSQTLNHNVMYWYQQKSSQAPKLLFHYYDKDFNNEADTPDNFQSRRPNTSFCFLDIRSPGLGDTAMYLCATSRREPTVYFGEGSWLTVV.

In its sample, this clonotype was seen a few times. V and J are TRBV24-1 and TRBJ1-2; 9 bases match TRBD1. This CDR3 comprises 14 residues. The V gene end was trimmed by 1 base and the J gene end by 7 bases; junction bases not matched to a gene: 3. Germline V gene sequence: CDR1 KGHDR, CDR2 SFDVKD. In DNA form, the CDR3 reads TGTGCCACCAGTGATTTACAGGGGGCTCGTGGCTACACCTTC. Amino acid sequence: CATSDLQGARGYTF.

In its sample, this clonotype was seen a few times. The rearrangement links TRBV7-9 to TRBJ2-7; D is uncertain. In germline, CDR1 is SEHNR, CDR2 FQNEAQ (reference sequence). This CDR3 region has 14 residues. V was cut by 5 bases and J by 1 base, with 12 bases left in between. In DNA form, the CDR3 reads TGTGCCAGCAGCACGGACCCGAATTCCTACGAGCAGTACTTC. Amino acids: CASSTDPNSYEQYF.

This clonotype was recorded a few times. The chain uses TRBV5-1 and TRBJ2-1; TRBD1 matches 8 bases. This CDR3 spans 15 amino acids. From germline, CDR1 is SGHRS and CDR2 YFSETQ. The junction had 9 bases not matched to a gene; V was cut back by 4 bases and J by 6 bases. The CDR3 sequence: CASSPDRVSINEQFF. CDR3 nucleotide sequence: TGCGCCAGCAGCCCGGACAGGGTTTCCATCAATGAGCAGTTCTTC. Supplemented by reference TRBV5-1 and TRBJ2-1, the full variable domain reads KAGVTQTPRYLIKTRGQQVTLSCSPISGHRSVSWYQQTPGQGLQFLFEYFSETQRNKGNFPGRFSGRQFSNSRSEMNVSTLELGDSALYLCASSPDRVSINEQFFGPGTRLTVL.